A selection of T cell receptor beta chains follows, all from one sample in a study of blood T cell repertoires in COVID-19. The method was immunoSEQ multiplex PCR; TCRdb's version includes in-frame clones alone and lacks a portion of them. This sample yields over 250,000 clones, of which about nine tenths are seen a single time; under 2.5% belongs to the top ten. Source material: peripheral blood. All receptors derive from a man in his forties or fifties with acute or convalescent COVID-19. CDR3s include the opening cysteine and the closing phenylalanine or tryptophan.

>TRBJ1-1|TRBV9
CASTQAMNTEAFF
>TRBJ1-2|TRBV29-1
CSVEVLSYGYTF
>TRBJ2-6|TRBV3-1/TRBV3-2
CASSQAVRRGLSGANVLTF
>TRBJ1-6|TRBV19
CASIPPPSSYNSPLHF
>TRBJ1-5|TRBV27
CASRQQGAHQPQHF
>TRBJ1-5|TRBV5-1
CASSPGGVGQPQHF
>TRBJ2-1|TRBV5-1
CASSLGYSSYNEQFF
>TRBJ1-1|TRBV9
CASSSPPFGTDEAFF
>TRBJ2-2|TRBV2
CASGGTSYTGELFF
>TRBJ1-5|TRBV7-9
CASSYTVGQSNQPQHF
>TRBJ2-2|TRBV9
CASEQGGTGELFF
>TRBJ2-3|TRBV7-3
CASSLTAGGRDTQYF
>TRBJ1-2|TRBV6-5
CASSFDSNYGYTF
>TRBJ1-4|TRBV2
CASTPTRVVGGEKLFF
>TRBJ2-3|TRBV21-1
CASGRTSGGTDTQYF
>TRBJ1-6|TRBV19
CASSMRTGPLHF
>TRBJ1-4|TRBV27
CASSKMDSRNEKLFF
>TRBJ2-1|TRBV9
CASSVGAVGNEQFF
>TRBJ1-1|TRBV5-6
CASATWNTEAFF
>TRBJ1-1|TRBV7-6
CASSLFIPGGSSPNTEAFF
>TRBJ2-5|TRBV18
CASSPSGETQYF
>TRBJ2-6|TRBV7-8
CASRGGSGANVLTF
>TRBJ2-3|TRBV9
CASSVVAATDTQYF
>TRBJ2-3|TRBV7-2
CASSPLAGVDTQYF
>TRBJ1-1|TRBV10-3
CAISGTGRGTEAFF
>TRBJ1-2|TRBV5-6
CASTGGQGNYGYTF
>TRBJ1-5|TRBV10-2
CASSESHRGGDQPQHF
>TRBJ1-2|TRBV6-5
CASRKGGGYGYTF
>TRBJ1-1|TRBV29-1
CSVCTENTEAFF
>TRBJ2-2|TRBV14
CASSRKAGNGRELFF
>TRBJ2-7|TRBV4-2
CASSQEEGGSWYEQYF
>TRBJ1-5|TRBV19
CASTSGRDNSNQPQHF
>TRBJ2-5|TRBV5-4
CASSSPGLAGANQYF
>TRBJ1-2|TRBV2
CASSGQGTNYGYTF
>TRBJ2-2|TRBV27
CASSYPSGGTGELFF
>TRBJ1-1|TRBV7-8
CASSLGFWTEEGRDTEAFF
>TRBJ1-2|TRBV2
CASSDRYSNGYTF
>TRBJ1-6|TRBV2
CASSRDRGISPLHF
>TRBJ1-4|TRBV18
CASSPGGANEKLFF
>TRBJ2-2|TRBV7-9
CASSFQGASTGELFF
>TRBJ2-3|TRBV25-1
CASSALTANNPDTQYF
>TRBJ1-5|TRBV3-1/TRBV3-2
CASSQTGYQPQHF
>TRBJ2-5|TRBV18
CASSPGGGPQETQYF
>TRBJ2-7|TRBV3-1/TRBV3-2
CASSNMGLEQYF
>TRBJ1-4|TRBV6-5
CASSSGVYEKLFF